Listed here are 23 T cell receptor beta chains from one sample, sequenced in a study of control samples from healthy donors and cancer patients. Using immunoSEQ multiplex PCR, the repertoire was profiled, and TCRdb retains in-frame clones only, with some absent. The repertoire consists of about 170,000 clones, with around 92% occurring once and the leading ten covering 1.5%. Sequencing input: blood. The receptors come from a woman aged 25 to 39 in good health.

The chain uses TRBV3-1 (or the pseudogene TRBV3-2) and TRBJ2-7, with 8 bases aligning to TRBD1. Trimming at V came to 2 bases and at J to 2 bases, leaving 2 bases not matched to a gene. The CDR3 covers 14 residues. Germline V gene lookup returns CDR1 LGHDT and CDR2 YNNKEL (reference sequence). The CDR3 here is CASSQSDRAYEQYF. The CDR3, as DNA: TGTGCCAGCAGCCAATCGGACAGGGCCTACGAGCAGTACTTC.

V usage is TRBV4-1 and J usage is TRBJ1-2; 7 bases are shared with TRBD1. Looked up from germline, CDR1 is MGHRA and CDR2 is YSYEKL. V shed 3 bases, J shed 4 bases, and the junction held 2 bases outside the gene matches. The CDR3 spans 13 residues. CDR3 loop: CASSHGTAYGYTF. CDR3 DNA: TGCGCCAGCAGCCATGGGACAGCCTATGGCTACACCTTC.

This CDR3 reads CASSTDRGRWNTEAFF. In DNA, the CDR3 is TGTGCCAGCAGCACAGACAGGGGGCGATGGAACACTGAAGCTTTCTTT. This chain connects TRBV7-6 to TRBJ1-1; 10 positions match TRBD1. With 5 bases clipped from V and 1 base from J, the junction kept 7 bases outside the gene matches. The CDR3 is 16 residues long. Germline V gene lookup returns CDR1 SGHVS and CDR2 FNYEAQ.

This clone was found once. The CDR3 sequence is CSVGLGPHEQYF. In nucleotides, the CDR3 is TGCAGCGTTGGTCTAGGGCCCCACGAGCAGTACTTC. The chain uses TRBV29-1 and TRBJ2-7; D unclear. The V gene's germline CDR1 is SQVTM and CDR2 ANQGSEA. The ends were cut back, 4 bases at V and 5 bases at J, with 12 bases in the middle. The CDR3 totals 12 residues.

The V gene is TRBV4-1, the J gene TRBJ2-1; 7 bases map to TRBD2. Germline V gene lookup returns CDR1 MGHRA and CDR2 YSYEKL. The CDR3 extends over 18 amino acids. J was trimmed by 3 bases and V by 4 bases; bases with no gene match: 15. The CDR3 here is CASSRPDASGNVYNEQFF. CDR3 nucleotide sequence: TGCGCCAGCAGCCGACCAGACGCAAGCGGGAACGTCTACAATGAGCAGTTCTTC.

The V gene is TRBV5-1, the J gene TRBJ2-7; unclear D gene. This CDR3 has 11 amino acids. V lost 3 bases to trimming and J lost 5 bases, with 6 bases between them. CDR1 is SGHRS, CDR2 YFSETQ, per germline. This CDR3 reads CASSYRDEQYF. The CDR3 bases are TGCGCCAGCAGCTACCGGGACGAGCAGTACTTC.

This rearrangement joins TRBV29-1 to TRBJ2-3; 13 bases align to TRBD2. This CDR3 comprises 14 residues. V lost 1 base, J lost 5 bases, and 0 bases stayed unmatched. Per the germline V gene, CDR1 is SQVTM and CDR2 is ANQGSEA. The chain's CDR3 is CSVEGTSGRDTQYF. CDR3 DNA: TGCAGCGTTGAAGGGACTAGCGGGAGAGATACGCAGTATTTT.

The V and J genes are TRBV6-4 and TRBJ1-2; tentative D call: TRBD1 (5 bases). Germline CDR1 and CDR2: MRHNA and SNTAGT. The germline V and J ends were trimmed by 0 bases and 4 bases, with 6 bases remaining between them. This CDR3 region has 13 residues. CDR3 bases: TGTGCCAGCAGTGACTCGGGGACCTATGGCTACACCTTC. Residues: CASSDSGTYGYTF.

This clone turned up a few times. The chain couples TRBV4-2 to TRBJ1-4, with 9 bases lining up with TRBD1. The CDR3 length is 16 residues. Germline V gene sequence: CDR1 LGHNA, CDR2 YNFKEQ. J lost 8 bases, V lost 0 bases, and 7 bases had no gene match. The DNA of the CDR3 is TGTGCCAGCAGCCAAGATCCCCCAGGACAGGGGGAAAAACTGTTTTTT. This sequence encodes CASSQDPPGQGEKLFF.

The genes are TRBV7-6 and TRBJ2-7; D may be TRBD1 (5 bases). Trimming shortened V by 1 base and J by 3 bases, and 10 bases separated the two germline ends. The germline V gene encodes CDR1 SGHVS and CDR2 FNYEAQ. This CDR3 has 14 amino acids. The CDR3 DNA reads TGTGCCAGCAGCTTAGGCGCAGGGTACTACGAGCAGTACTTC. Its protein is CASSLGAGYYEQYF.

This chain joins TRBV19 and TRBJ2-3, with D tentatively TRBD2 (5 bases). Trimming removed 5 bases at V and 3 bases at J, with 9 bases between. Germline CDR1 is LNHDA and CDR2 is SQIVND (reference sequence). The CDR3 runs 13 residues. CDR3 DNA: TGTGCCAGTAGTCTCCGGACTACAGATACGCAGTATTTT. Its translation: CASSLRTTDTQYF.

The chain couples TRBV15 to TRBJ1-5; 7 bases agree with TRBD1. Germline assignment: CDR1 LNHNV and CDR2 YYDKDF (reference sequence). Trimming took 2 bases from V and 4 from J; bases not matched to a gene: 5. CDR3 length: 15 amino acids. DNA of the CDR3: TGTGCCACCAGCAGAACAGGGGTCAGTAATCAGCCCCAGCATTTT. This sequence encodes CATSRTGVSNQPQHF.

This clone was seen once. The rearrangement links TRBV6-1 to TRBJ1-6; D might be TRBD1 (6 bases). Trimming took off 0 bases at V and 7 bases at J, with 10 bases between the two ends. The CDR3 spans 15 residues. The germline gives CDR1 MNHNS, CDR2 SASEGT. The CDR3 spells CASSEAARGNSPLHF. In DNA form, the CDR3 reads TGTGCCAGCAGTGAAGCGGCCAGGGGAAATTCACCCCTCCACTTT.

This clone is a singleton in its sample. The CDR3 sequence: CASSQVRDSYGYTF. The CDR3 nucleotides read TGCGCCAGCAGCCAAGTGAGGGACAGCTATGGCTACACCTTC. The J gene is TRBJ1-2, the V gene TRBV4-1; 7 nucleotides agree with TRBD1. V lost 1 base to trimming and J lost 4 bases; unmatched junction nucleotides: 3. CDR1 and CDR2 (germline): MGHRA, YSYEKL. This CDR3 is 14 amino acids long.

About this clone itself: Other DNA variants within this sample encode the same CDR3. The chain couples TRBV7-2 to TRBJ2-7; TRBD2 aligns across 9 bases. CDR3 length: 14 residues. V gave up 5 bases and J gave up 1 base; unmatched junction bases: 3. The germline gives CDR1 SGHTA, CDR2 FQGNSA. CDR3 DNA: TGTGCCAGCAGCCTAGGACTAGCGTCCTACGAGCAGTACTTC. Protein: CASSLGLASYEQYF.

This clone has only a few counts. The CDR3 is CASSPKGGTYNSPLHF. The CDR3 DNA is TGTGCCAGCAGCCCGAAGGGGGGGACCTATAATTCACCCCTCCACTTT. This chain links TRBV9 with TRBJ1-6, with D possibly TRBD1 on 6 matching bases. Germline V lookup: CDR1 SGDLS, CDR2 YYNGEE. Trimming took 4 bases from V and 2 from J, leaving 13 bases between them. CDR3 size: 16 residues.

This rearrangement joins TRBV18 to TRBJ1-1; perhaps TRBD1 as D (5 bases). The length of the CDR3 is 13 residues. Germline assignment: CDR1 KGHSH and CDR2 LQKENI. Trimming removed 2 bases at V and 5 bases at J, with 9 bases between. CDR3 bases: TGTGCCAGCTCACCAATCCAGGGTACTGAAGCTTTCTTT. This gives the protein CASSPIQGTEAFF.

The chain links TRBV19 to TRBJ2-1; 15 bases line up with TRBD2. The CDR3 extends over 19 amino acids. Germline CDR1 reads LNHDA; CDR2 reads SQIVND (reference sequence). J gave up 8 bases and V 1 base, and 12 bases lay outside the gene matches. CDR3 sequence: CASSIVGLAGGILLYEQFF. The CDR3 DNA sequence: TGTGCCAGTAGTATAGTCGGACTAGCGGGAGGGATCCTACTTTATGAGCAGTTCTTC.

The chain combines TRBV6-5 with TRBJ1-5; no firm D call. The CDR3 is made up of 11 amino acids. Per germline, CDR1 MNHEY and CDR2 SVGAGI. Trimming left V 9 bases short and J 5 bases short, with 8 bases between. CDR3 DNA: TGTGCCAGTGGACGGGATCAGCCCCAGCATTTT. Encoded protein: CASGRDQPQHF.

The CDR3 nucleotides read TGTGCCAGCAGGCGTACAGGGGTACATGGCTACACCTTC. It is translated as CASRRTGVHGYTF. The chain combines TRBV28 with TRBJ1-2, with 7 positions matching TRBD1. The V segment lost 6 bases and the J segment 6 bases; nucleotides outside the gene matches: 7. The CDR3 contains 13 residues. In germline, CDR1 is MDHEN, CDR2 SYDVKM.

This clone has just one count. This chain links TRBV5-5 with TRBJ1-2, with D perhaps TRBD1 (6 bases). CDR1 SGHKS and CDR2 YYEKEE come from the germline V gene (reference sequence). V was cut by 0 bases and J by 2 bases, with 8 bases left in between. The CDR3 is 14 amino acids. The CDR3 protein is CASSLAGANYGYTF. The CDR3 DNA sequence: TGTGCCAGCAGCTTGGCAGGGGCGAACTATGGCTACACCTTC.

In nucleotides, the CDR3 is TGCGCCAGCAGTGCGGGGGGGATTTCACCCCTCCACTTT. Amino acid sequence: CASSAGGISPLHF. The rearrangement links TRBV10-1 to TRBJ1-6; weak D call: TRBD1 (5 bases). Germline V gene sequence: CDR1 WNHNN, CDR2 SYGVQD (reference sequence). Trimming cost V 4 bases and J 9 bases, with 10 bases left between them. The CDR3 spans 13 residues.

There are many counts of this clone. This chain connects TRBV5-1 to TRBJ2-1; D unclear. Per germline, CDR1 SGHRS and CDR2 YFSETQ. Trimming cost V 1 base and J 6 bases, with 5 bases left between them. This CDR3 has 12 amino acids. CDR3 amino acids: CASSLSTNEQFF. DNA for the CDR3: TGCGCCAGCAGCTTGTCCACCAATGAGCAGTTCTTC.